This T cell receptor (beta chain) originates from a study of glioma-infiltrating T cells after dendritic cell vaccination. CDR3 length: 16 residues. Deletions cut 4 bases from V and 0 bases from J, with 13 bases between. Per the germline V gene, CDR1 is MNHEY and CDR2 is SVGAGI. Sequencing used immunoSEQ multiplex PCR; TCRdb keeps in-frame clones, though not all of them. Seen here are about 95,000 clones, more than 70% observed once, and the top ten hold under 3%. The TCR comes from a human donor with glioblastoma. The sequences come from blood, collected before dendritic cell vaccination. The chain employs TRBV6-5 and TRBJ2-4, with a tentative D call TRBD1 (6 bases). The CDR3 coding sequence is TGTGCCAGCAGTTCCCCGACAGGACTAGCCAAAAACATTCAGTACTTC. It encodes CASSSPTGLAKNIQYF.